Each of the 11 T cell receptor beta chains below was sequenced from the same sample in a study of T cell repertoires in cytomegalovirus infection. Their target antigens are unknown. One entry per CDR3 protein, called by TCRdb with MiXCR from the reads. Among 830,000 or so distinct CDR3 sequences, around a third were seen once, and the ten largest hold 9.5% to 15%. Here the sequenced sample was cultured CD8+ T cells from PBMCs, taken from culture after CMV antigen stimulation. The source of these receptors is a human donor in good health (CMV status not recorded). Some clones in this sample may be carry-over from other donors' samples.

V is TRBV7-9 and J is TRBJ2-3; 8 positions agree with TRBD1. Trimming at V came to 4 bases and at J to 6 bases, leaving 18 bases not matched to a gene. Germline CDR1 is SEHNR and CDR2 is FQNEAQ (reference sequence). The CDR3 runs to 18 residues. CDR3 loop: CASSYPLRDRPRLDTQYF. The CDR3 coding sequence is TGTGCCAGCAGCTACCCCCTTCGGGACAGGCCCCGGTTGGATACGCAGTATTTT. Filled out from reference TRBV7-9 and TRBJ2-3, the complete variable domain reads DTGVSQNPRHKITKRGQNVTFRCDPISEHNRLYWYRQTLGQGPEFLTYFQNEAQLEKSRLLSDRFSAERPKGSFSTLEIQRTEQGDSAMYLCASSYPLRDRPRLDTQYFGPGTRLTVL.

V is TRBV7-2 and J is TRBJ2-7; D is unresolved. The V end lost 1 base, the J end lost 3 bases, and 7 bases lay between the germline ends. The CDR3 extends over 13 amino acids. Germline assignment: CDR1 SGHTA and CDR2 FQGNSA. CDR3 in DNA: TGTGCCAGCAGCTTAGAACAGATCTACGAGCAGTACGTC. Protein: CASSLEQIYEQYV.

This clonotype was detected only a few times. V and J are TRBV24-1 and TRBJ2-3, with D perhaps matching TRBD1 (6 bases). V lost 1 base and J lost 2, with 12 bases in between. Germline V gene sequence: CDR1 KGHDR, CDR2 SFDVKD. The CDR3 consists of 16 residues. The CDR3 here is CATSDFSGDATDTQYF. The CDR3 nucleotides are TGTGCCACCAGTGATTTCTCAGGGGACGCCACAGATACGCAGTATTTT.

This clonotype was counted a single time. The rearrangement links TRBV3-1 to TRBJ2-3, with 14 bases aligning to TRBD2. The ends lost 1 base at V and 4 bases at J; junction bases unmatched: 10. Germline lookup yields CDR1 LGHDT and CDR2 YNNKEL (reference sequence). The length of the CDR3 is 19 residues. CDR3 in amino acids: CASSQAHPQTSGGADTQYF. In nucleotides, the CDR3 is TGTGCCAGCAGCCAAGCCCATCCACAGACTAGCGGGGGGGCAGATACGCAGTATTTT.

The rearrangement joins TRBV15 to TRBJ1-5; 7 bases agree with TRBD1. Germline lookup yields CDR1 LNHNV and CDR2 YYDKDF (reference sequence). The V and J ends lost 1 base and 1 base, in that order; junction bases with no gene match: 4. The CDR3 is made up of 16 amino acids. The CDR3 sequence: CATSRGDSLSNQPQHF. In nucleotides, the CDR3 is TGTGCCACCAGCAGAGGGGACAGCCTAAGCAATCAGCCCCAGCATTTT. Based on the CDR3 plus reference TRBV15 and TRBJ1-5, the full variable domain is DAMVIQNPRYQVTQFGKPVTLSCSQTLNHNVMYWYQQKSSQAPKLLFHYYDKDFNNEADTPDNFQSRRPNTSFCFLDIRSPGLGDTAMYLCATSRGDSLSNQPQHFGDGTRLSIL.

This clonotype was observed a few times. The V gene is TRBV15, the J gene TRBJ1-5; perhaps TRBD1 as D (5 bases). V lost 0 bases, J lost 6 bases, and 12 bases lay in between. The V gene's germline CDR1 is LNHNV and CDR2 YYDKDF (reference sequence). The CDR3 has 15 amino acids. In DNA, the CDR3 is TGTGCCACCAGCAGAGAATTTGGGGCCCGTCAGCCCCAGCATTTT. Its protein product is CATSREFGARQPQHF.

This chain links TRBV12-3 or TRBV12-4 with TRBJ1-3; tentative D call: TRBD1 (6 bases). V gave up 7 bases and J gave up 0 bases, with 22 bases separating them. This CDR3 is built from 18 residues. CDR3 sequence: CASIWGLIYSSSGNTIYF. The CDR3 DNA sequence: TGTGCCAGCATTTGGGGGCTGATATACTCCAGCTCTGGAAACACCATATATTTT.

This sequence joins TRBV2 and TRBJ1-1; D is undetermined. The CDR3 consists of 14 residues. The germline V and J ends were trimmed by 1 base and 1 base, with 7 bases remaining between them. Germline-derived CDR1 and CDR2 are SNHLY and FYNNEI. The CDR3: CASSEVRANTEAFF. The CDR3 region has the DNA TGTGCCAGCAGTGAAGTCAGAGCGAACACTGAAGCTTTCTTT. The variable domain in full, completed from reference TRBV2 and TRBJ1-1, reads EPEVTQTPSHQVTQMGQEVILRCVPISNHLYFYWYRQILGQKVEFLVSFYNNEISEKSEIFDDQFSVERPDGSNFTLKIRSTKLEDSAMYFCASSEVRANTEAFFGQGTRLTVV.

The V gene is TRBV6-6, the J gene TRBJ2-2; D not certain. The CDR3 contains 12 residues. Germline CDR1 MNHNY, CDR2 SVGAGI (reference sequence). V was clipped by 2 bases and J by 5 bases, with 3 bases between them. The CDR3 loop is CASSYQTGELFF. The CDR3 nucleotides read TGTGCCAGCAGTTACCAAACCGGGGAGCTGTTTTTT.

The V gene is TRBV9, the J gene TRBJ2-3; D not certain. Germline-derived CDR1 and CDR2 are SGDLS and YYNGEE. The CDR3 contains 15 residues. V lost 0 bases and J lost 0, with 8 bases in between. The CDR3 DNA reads TGTGCCAGCAGCGTAGGTCCAGGAAGCACAGATACGCAGTATTTT. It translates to CASSVGPGSTDTQYF.

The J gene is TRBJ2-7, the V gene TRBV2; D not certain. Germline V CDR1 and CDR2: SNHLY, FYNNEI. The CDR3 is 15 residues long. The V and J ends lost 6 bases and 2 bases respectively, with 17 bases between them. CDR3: CASSADFGRAYEQYV. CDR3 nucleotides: TGTGCCAGCAGCGCCGATTTCGGTCGAGCCTACGAGCAGTACGTC.